Presented here are 30 T cell receptor beta chains from one specimen sequenced in a study of Graves' ophthalmopathy and Graves' hyperthyroidism. Amplification from RNA transcripts yielded the TCR beta CDR3 regions. HTBI primers were used in a first-round RT-PCR, which preceded a second-round multiplex PCR. TCRdb used MiXCR to reprocess the multiplex PCR reads, holding one entry per CDR3 protein. Here the sample spans some 520,000 distinct CDR3 sequences, 13% to 15% being singletons. Sequencing used blood. Every receptor here comes from a woman between 25 and 40 years old with Graves' ophthalmopathy.

This clonotype was detected ten times or more. The chain combines TRBV20-1 with TRBJ1-2; no clear D gene. V gave up 6 bases and J gave up 3 bases, with 11 bases separating them. The CDR3 sequence is 12 residues long. Looked up from germline, CDR1 is DFQATT and CDR2 is SNEGSKA (reference sequence). The CDR3 is CSALGSHYGYTF. In DNA form, the CDR3 reads TGCAGTGCCTTAGGGTCCCACTATGGCTACACCTTC.

The chain recombines TRBV28 with TRBJ2-7; tentatively, D is TRBD1 (6 bases). The CDR3 consists of 14 residues. V was trimmed by 6 bases and J by 2 bases, leaving 14 bases between them. The germline V gene encodes CDR1 MDHEN and CDR2 SYDVKM. CDR3 in amino acids: CASRSTGPAYEQYF. The DNA of the CDR3 is TGTGCCAGCAGGTCTACAGGGCCGGCCTACGAGCAGTACTTC.

This clonotype was detected many times. The V gene is TRBV20-1, the J gene TRBJ1-2; TRBD1 aligns across 9 bases. The germline gives CDR1 DFQATT, CDR2 SNEGSKA (reference sequence). The CDR3 contains 14 residues. J gave up 2 bases and V 6 bases, and 7 bases lay outside the gene matches. The CDR3 DNA reads as TGCAGTGCCCGTGGGACAGGGAACAACTATGGCTACACCTTC. Encoded protein: CSARGTGNNYGYTF.

This clonotype was counted ten times or more. This rearrangement joins TRBV2 to TRBJ2-2, with D maybe TRBD2 (7 bases). The CDR3 is made up of 16 amino acids. V dropped 3 bases and J dropped 4 bases, with 15 bases sitting between them. Looked up from germline, CDR1 is SNHLY and CDR2 is FYNNEI. The CDR3 sequence is CASSDAGAGSTGELFF. The CDR3 region has the DNA TGTGCCAGCAGTGATGCGGGGGCGGGTTCCACCGGGGAGCTGTTTTTT. Variable domain in full (rest from reference TRBV2 and TRBJ2-2): EPEVTQTPSHQVTQMGQEVILRCVPISNHLYFYWYRQILGQKVEFLVSFYNNEISEKSEIFDDQFSVERPDGSNFTLKIRSTKLEDSAMYFCASSDAGAGSTGELFFGEGSRLTVL.

This clonotype came up many times. V and J are TRBV27 and TRBJ1-2; no firm D call. The V gene's germline CDR1 is MNHEY and CDR2 SMNVEV (reference sequence). V lost 5 bases and J lost 9, with 19 bases in between. The length of the CDR3 is 14 residues. The CDR3 region has the DNA TGTGCCAGCAGTCCCACTCGGTGGGCTAGAAGCTACACCTTC. Translated: CASSPTRWARSYTF.

Only a few counts were recorded for this clonotype. The chain has TRBV20-1 and TRBJ2-7; weak D call: TRBD2 (5 bases). The V end lost 6 bases, the J end lost 6 bases, and 15 bases lay between the germline ends. The CDR3 is 12 residues long. Germline CDR1 DFQATT, CDR2 SNEGSKA (reference sequence). CDR3 in DNA: TGCAGTGCCGCCGCGGGCGCCTCCGAGCAGTACTTC. Its protein product is CSAAAGASEQYF.

This clonotype has at least ten counts. The genes are TRBV20-1 and TRBJ2-7, with 7 bases matching TRBD2. J was trimmed by 1 base and V by 6 bases; bases with no gene match: 6. The length of the CDR3 is 13 residues. Per the germline V gene, CDR1 is DFQATT and CDR2 is SNEGSKA (reference sequence). The CDR3 loop is CSAQGGKSYEQYF. The CDR3 nucleotides read TGCAGTGCCCAGGGAGGGAAGTCCTACGAGCAGTACTTC.

About this clonotype: One end of the junction varies from germline; a read error may be responsible. The chain employs TRBV12-3 or TRBV12-4 and TRBJ2-7; 16 positions match TRBD2. CDR3 length equals 14 residues. The CDR3 spells CASTWGTSGRGSHF. The CDR3 coding sequence is TGTGCCAGCACCTGGGGGACTAGCGGGAGGGGGTCGCACTTC.

This clonotype appeared many times. This rearrangement joins TRBV6-5 to TRBJ2-5; 7 bases map to TRBD2. CDR3 size: 14 residues. Trimming removed 4 bases from V and 2 bases from J; junction bases left unmatched: 4. Looked up from germline, CDR1 is MNHEY and CDR2 is SVGAGI. The CDR3 DNA reads as TGTGCCAGCAGTTCCAGCGGGATTCAAGAGACCCAGTACTTC. Translation: CASSSSGIQETQYF.

This chain connects TRBV2 to TRBJ2-5; a weak D match, TRBD2 (5 bases). V lost 5 bases and J lost 5, with 15 bases in between. This CDR3 is 14 amino acids long. Germline CDR1 SNHLY, CDR2 FYNNEI. Here the CDR3 reads CASSLGSVRETQYF. DNA for the CDR3: TGTGCCAGCAGTTTAGGGAGCGTCCGGGAGACCCAGTACTTC. Full variable domain (remainder filled in from reference TRBV2 and TRBJ2-5): EPEVTQTPSHQVTQMGQEVILRCVPISNHLYFYWYRQILGQKVEFLVSFYNNEISEKSEIFDDQFSVERPDGSNFTLKIRSTKLEDSAMYFCASSLGSVRETQYFGPGTRLLVL.

This clonotype showed up many times. This chain joins TRBV29-1 and TRBJ1-1, with D perhaps TRBD1 (5 bases). CDR3 length: 16 amino acids. Trimming pared 4 bases from V and 7 bases from J, leaving 25 bases between. Germline CDR1 is SQVTM and CDR2 is ANQGSEA. CDR3 protein: CSVVGDLLRSSNEAFF. Written as DNA, the CDR3 is TGCAGCGTTGTGGGGGATCTTCTGCGCTCCAGCAATGAAGCTTTCTTT.

This clonotype was recorded at least ten times. The V call is TRBV7-3, the J call TRBJ2-5, with TRBD1 matching 7 bases. The V segment lost 4 bases and the J segment 5 bases; nucleotides outside the gene matches: 10. Germline assignment: CDR1 SGHTA and CDR2 FQGTGA. CDR3 length equals 15 residues. The CDR3 bases are TGTGCCAGCAGCTCCCAGGGACAGTCGGGTGAGACCCAGTACTTC. It translates to CASSSQGQSGETQYF.

Regarding this clonotype: It may be a read error: a sequence one base away is much more abundant. V usage is TRBV19 and J usage is TRBJ2-7, with D tentatively TRBD1 or TRBD2 (5 bases each). This CDR3 contains 17 residues. Trimming stripped 9 bases from V and 3 bases from J, with 27 bases between. CDR1 LNHDA and CDR2 SQIVND come from the germline V gene (reference sequence). The CDR3 spells CASSHLAGPGTSYEQYV. The CDR3 bases are TGTGCCAGCAGTCACTTGGCAGGCCCCGGGACCAGCTACGAGCAGTACGTC.

The chain is built from TRBV2 and TRBJ2-2, with TRBD1 identical over 8 bases. Germline V gene data show CDR1 as SNHLY and CDR2 as FYNNEI. Trimming cost V 7 bases and J 4 bases; bases outside gene matches: 8. The CDR3 runs 15 residues. CDR3 protein: CASNPDRGGTGELFF. The DNA of the CDR3 is TGTGCCAGCAACCCTGACAGGGGTGGCACCGGGGAGCTGTTTTTT. Full variable domain (outside the CDR3, taken from reference TRBV2 and TRBJ2-2): EPEVTQTPSHQVTQMGQEVILRCVPISNHLYFYWYRQILGQKVEFLVSFYNNEISEKSEIFDDQFSVERPDGSNFTLKIRSTKLEDSAMYFCASNPDRGGTGELFFGEGSRLTVL.

This chain joins TRBV20-1 and TRBJ2-5; tentative D call: TRBD2 (7 bases). Germline loops: CDR1 DFQATT, CDR2 SNEGSKA (reference sequence). The CDR3 totals 13 residues. Trimming left V 1 base short and J 6 bases short, with 12 bases between. The CDR3 protein is CSARGGGRKTQYF. The CDR3 DNA follows: TGCAGTGCTAGAGGGGGGGGGCGGAAGACCCAGTACTTC.

This clonotype was counted ten times or more. V is TRBV19 and J is TRBJ2-7; no clear D gene. V lost 4 bases to trimming and J lost 0 bases, with 13 bases between them. The CDR3 sequence is 15 residues long. Germline CDR1 and CDR2: LNHDA and SQIVND (reference sequence). CDR3 protein: CASSTGERISYEQYF. The CDR3 nucleotides are TGTGCCAGTAGTACAGGCGAACGGATCTCCTACGAGCAGTACTTC.

This clonotype has at least ten counts. The chain links TRBV28 to TRBJ1-1, with D perhaps TRBD1 (5 bases). This CDR3 spans 14 amino acids. V gave up 7 bases and J gave up 6 bases, with 18 bases separating them. The V gene's germline CDR1 is MDHEN and CDR2 SYDVKM. The CDR3 loop is CASTQERGWAEAFF. CDR3 in DNA: TGTGCCAGCACCCAGGAAAGGGGATGGGCTGAAGCTTTCTTT.

The chain recombines TRBV12-3 or TRBV12-4 with TRBJ2-7; TRBD1 is a possible D gene (6 bases). V lost 7 bases and J 3 bases, leaving 13 bases between the germline ends. This CDR3 region has 13 residues. This chain's CDR3 is CASTGTLDYEQYF. The DNA for the CDR3 is TGTGCCAGCACCGGGACATTGGACTACGAGCAGTACTTC.

This clonotype has a count of ten or more. V and J are TRBV7-2 and TRBJ1-5; D is undetermined. Germline V gene lookup returns CDR1 SGHTA and CDR2 FQGNSA. Trimming removed 1 base at V and 3 bases at J, with 7 bases between. The CDR3 has 14 residues. The CDR3 region is CASSLEGNNQPQHF. DNA for the CDR3: TGTGCCAGCAGCTTAGAAGGCAACAATCAGCCCCAGCATTTT.

This clonotype was counted ten times or more. This CDR3 is CASSFGGGLDGYTF. The CDR3 DNA sequence: TGTGCCAGCAGTTTCGGGGGCGGGCTCGATGGCTACACCTTC. The chain couples TRBV27 to TRBJ1-2; D might be TRBD1 (6 bases). The CDR3 is 14 residues long. Germline V gives CDR1 MNHEY, CDR2 SMNVEV (reference sequence). V was cut by 3 bases and J by 6 bases, with 14 bases left in between.

This clonotype was recorded many times. V is TRBV15 and J is TRBJ2-7; D gene ambiguous. CDR1 is LNHNV, CDR2 YYDKDF, per germline (reference sequence). Trimming removed 0 bases from V and 3 bases from J, with 3 bases in between. This CDR3 has 12 amino acids. The CDR3 spells CATSREHYEQYF. CDR3 nucleotide sequence: TGTGCCACCAGCAGAGAGCACTACGAGCAGTACTTC.

The sample holds many counts of this clonotype. The chain links TRBV20-1 to TRBJ2-5, with TRBD1 matching 8 bases. The CDR3 runs 14 residues. Germline values: CDR1 DFQATT, CDR2 SNEGSKA (reference sequence). Trimming cost V 6 bases and J 6 bases; bases outside gene matches: 12. The CDR3 nucleotides are TGCAGTGCAACTTCAGGGGGCGGGTTAAAGACCCAGTACTTC. This translates into CSATSGGGLKTQYF.

This clonotype was counted between two and nine times. V is TRBV12-3 or TRBV12-4 and J is TRBJ1-5; D remains unclear. This CDR3 contains 17 residues. Trimming removed 5 bases from V and 1 base from J, with 18 bases in between. The CDR3 loop reads CASSRAGRVRSNQPQHF. For the CDR3, the DNA is TGTGCCAGCAGTCGAGCGGGGAGGGTACGGAGCAATCAGCCCCAGCATTTT.

The chain links TRBV6-1 to TRBJ2-1; D unclear. Germline CDR1 reads MNHNS; CDR2 reads SASEGT. This CDR3 is 14 amino acids long. V gave up 0 bases and J gave up 1 base, with 4 bases separating them. The CDR3 DNA follows: TGTGCCAGCAGTGAAGCGGTATCCTACAATGAGCAGTTCTTC. The encoded protein is CASSEAVSYNEQFF.

Details on this clonotype: This may stem from a read error, because a much larger clone lies one nucleotide away. This sequence joins TRBV19 and TRBJ1-5; TRBD1 is a possible D gene (5 bases). This CDR3 comprises 16 residues. Germline values: CDR1 LNHDA, CDR2 SQIVND (reference sequence). V lost 1 base to trimming and J lost 6 bases, with 16 bases between them. CDR3 bases: TGTGCCAGTAGTATAGGAGGGGTGGATGGCATTCAGCCCCAGCATTTT. Protein sequence: CASSIGGVDGIQPQHF. Complete variable domain (other parts from reference TRBV19 and TRBJ1-5): DGGITQSPKYLFRKEGQNVTLSCEQNLNHDAMYWYRQDPGQGLRLIYYSQIVNDFQKGDIAEGYSVSREKKESFPLTVTSAQKNPTAFYLCASSIGGVDGIQPQHFGDGTRLSIL.

This clonotype was counted at least ten times. This chain links TRBV27 with TRBJ2-7; the D gene is possibly TRBD1 (6 bases). Germline loops: CDR1 MNHEY, CDR2 SMNVEV (reference sequence). Trimming left V 5 bases short and J 6 bases short, with 26 bases between. There are 17 residues in the CDR3. CDR3 DNA: TGTGCCAGCAGTCCCTACATACCCCGGGACACAGGGATCGAGCAGTACTTC. Translating gives CASSPYIPRDTGIEQYF.

This clonotype was counted ten times or more. V gene TRBV19 combines with J gene TRBJ2-2; no firm D call. The CDR3 has 13 amino acids. V was clipped by 9 bases and J by 3 bases, with 11 bases between them. Germline V gives CDR1 LNHDA, CDR2 SQIVND (reference sequence). CDR3 coding DNA: TGTGCCAGCCACCACAGCTACACCGGGGAGCTGTTTTTT. Protein product: CASHHSYTGELFF. Full variable domain (missing parts from reference TRBV19 and TRBJ2-2): DGGITQSPKYLFRKEGQNVTLSCEQNLNHDAMYWYRQDPGQGLRLIYYSQIVNDFQKGDIAEGYSVSREKKESFPLTVTSAQKNPTAFYLCASHHSYTGELFFGEGSRLTVL.

This clonotype was found many times. The rearrangement links TRBV27 to TRBJ1-2; D unclear. Trimming shortened V by 4 bases and J by 1 base, and 10 bases separated the two germline ends. This CDR3 has 14 amino acids. CDR1 is MNHEY and CDR2 is SMNVEV in the germline V gene (reference sequence). The CDR3 bases are TGTGCCAGCAGTTCCCTTCCGGGTAACTATGGCTACACCTTC. It is translated as CASSSLPGNYGYTF.

The DNA of the CDR3 is TGTCCCGAGAGGGGCAACACCGGGGAGCTGTTTTTT. Protein: CPERGNTGELFF. This sequence joins TRBV6-7 and TRBJ2-2; D may match TRBD1 or TRBD2 (5 bases each). TRBV6-7 is filed as an ORF, its function uncertain. The CDR3 extends over 12 amino acids.

This clonotype showed up many times. For the CDR3, the DNA is TGTGCCAGCAGCTTATCCGCAGGGGATAAAGAGACCCAGTACTTC. Amino acids: CASSLSAGDKETQYF. V gene TRBV7-6 combines with J gene TRBJ2-5; weak D call: TRBD1 (6 bases). Trimming pared 2 bases from V and 3 bases from J, leaving 13 bases between. CDR1 and CDR2 (germline): SGHVS, FNYEAQ. There are 15 residues in the CDR3.